This TCR beta chain was captured in a study of blood T cell repertoires in COVID-19. Study-wide context: Sites in the United States, Italy and Spain provided acute and convalescent COVID-19 samples. The cDNA or gDNA used as material had been derived from T cells, B-cell-depleted T cells, or PBMCs.

This CDR3 is 16 amino acids long. V shed 4 bases and J 2 bases; nucleotides not matched to a gene: 11. CDR1 is MGHRA and CDR2 is YSYEKL in the germline V gene. Seattle participants joined during active infection and were tracked over time. Clones were sequenced by immunoSEQ multiplex PCR, and TCRdb holds only the in-frame ones, with some missing. The data hold 180,000 or so clones, with approximately 88% observed a single time. This TCR was sampled from a woman aged 35 to 49 with COVID-19, enrolled during active disease. The V call is TRBV4-1, the J call TRBJ2-7; TRBD2 aligns across 7 bases. Material for sequencing was peripheral blood. In nucleotides, the CDR3 is TGCGCCAGCAGCCCTCCCCCTGGCGGGGGTCCCTACGAGCAGTACTTC. Protein product: CASSPPPGGGPYEQYF.